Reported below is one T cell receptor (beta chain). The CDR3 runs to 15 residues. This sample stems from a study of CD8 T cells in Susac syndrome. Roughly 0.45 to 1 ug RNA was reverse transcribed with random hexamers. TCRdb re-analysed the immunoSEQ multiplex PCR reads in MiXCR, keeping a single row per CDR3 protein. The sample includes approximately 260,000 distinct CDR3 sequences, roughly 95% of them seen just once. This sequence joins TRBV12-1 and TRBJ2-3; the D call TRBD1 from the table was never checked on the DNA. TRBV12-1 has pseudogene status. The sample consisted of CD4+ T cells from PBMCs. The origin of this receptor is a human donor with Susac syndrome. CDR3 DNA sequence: TGTGCCAGCAGCTTAGACGGGACAAACACAGATACGCAGTATTTT. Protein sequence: CASSLDGTNTDTQYF.